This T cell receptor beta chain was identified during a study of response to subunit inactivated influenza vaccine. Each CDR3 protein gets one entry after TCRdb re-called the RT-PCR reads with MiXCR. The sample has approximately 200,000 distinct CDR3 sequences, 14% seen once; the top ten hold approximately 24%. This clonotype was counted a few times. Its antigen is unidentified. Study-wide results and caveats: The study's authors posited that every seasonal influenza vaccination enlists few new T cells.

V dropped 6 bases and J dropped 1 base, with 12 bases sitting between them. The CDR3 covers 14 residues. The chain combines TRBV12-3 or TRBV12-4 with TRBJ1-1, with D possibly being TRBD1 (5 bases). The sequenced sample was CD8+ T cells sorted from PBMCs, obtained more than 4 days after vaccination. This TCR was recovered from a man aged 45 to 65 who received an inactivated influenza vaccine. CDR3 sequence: CASSPSGANTEAFF. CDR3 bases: TGTGCCAGCAGCCCTAGCGGGGCGAACACTGAAGCTTTCTTT.